This entry lists 23 T cell receptor beta chains sequenced from one sample in a study of T cell responses to AZD1222 COVID-19 vaccine. Sequenced by immunoSEQ multiplex PCR; TCRdb stores in-frame clones only, minus some. The sample carries 140,000 to 150,000 clones, under 95% recorded once. Source: peripheral blood, taken on day 0 of AZD1222 vaccination. The receptors here all came from an adult in good health.

This chain joins TRBV5-4 and TRBJ2-7; D assignment may be TRBD1 or TRBD2 (7 bases each). The CDR3 length is 16 residues. With 2 bases removed from V and 3 bases from J, the gap between germline ends came to 18 bases. Germline V gene lookup returns CDR1 SGHNT and CDR2 YYREEE (reference sequence). The CDR3 bases are TGTGCCAGCAGCTTAGGACCAGGGGGGGTAATCTACGAGCAGTACTTC. Translation gives CASSLGPGGVIYEQYF.

This chain links TRBV5-6 with TRBJ1-1; D is unclear. Looked up from germline, CDR1 is SGHDT and CDR2 is YYEEEE. The V end was cut by 3 bases, the J end by 1 base, with 10 bases between. The CDR3 runs 14 residues. DNA for the CDR3: TGTGCCAGCAGCTCAGACATGTGGAACACTGAAGCTTTCTTT. Its translation: CASSSDMWNTEAFF.

This clone was counted a single time. The chain links TRBV9 to TRBJ2-1; a possible D gene is TRBD2 (6 bases). The CDR3 runs 14 residues. The germline CDR1 and CDR2 sequences are SGDLS and YYNGEE. Trimming left V 0 bases short and J 7 bases short, with 11 bases between. This CDR3 is CASSVAGVGNEQFF. The DNA for the CDR3 is TGTGCCAGCAGCGTAGCGGGAGTCGGAAATGAGCAGTTCTTC.

The chain has TRBV6-2 or TRBV6-3 and TRBJ1-6; TRBD1 agrees at 9 bases. V shed 6 bases, J shed 7 bases, and the junction held 10 bases outside the gene matches. CDR1 and CDR2 (germline): MNHEY, SVGEGT. The CDR3 length is 16 residues. DNA of the CDR3: TGTGCCAGCAGCCCCCTCCGGACAGGGGCCAATTCACCCCTCCACTTT. It specifies CASSPLRTGANSPLHF.

The genes are TRBV19 and TRBJ2-3; TRBD1 agrees at 10 bases. The germline V gene has CDR1 LNHDA and CDR2 SQIVND (reference sequence). There are 14 residues in the CDR3. Unmatched junction bases numbered 1, after V lost 4 bases and J lost 3 bases. Here the CDR3 DNA reads TGTGCCAGTAGTAGACAGGGGGCGACAGATACGCAGTATTTT. This encodes CASSRQGATDTQYF.

The chain carries TRBV11-2 and TRBJ2-3; D possibly corresponds to TRBD1 (6 bases). Germline V lookup: CDR1 SGHAT, CDR2 FQNNGV. Trimming removed 2 bases at V and 0 bases at J, with 12 bases between. The CDR3 spans 16 residues. The CDR3 spells CASSLRPGASTDTQYF. The CDR3 DNA is TGTGCCAGCAGCTTAAGGCCAGGGGCTAGCACAGATACGCAGTATTTT.

This chain joins TRBV19 and TRBJ1-2; unclear D gene. Trimming removed 6 bases at V and 8 bases at J, with 19 bases between. Germline assignment: CDR1 LNHDA and CDR2 SQIVND (reference sequence). This CDR3 is 14 amino acids long. CDR3 bases: TGTGCCAGTAGCCGAAATCGGGGTGAAGGGGGCTACACCTTC. It specifies CASSRNRGEGGYTF.

This rearrangement joins TRBV6-2 or TRBV6-3 to TRBJ1-1; perhaps TRBD1 as D (6 bases). Deletions cut 5 bases from V and 0 bases from J, with 13 bases between. The CDR3 spans 15 residues. Germline lookup yields CDR1 MNHEY and CDR2 SVGEGT. CDR3 in amino acids: CASSARQALNTEAFF. In DNA, the CDR3 is TGTGCCAGCAGTGCGAGACAGGCTTTGAACACTGAAGCTTTCTTT.

In DNA form, the CDR3 reads TGTGCCAGCAGCTTGGGCGGCACCGGGGAGCTGTTTTTT. Translating it yields CASSLGGTGELFF. This chain connects TRBV5-6 to TRBJ2-2; D gene unclear. V lost 0 bases, J lost 4 bases, and 4 bases lay in between. Per the germline V gene, CDR1 is SGHDT and CDR2 is YYEEEE. The CDR3 contains 13 residues.

V usage is TRBV27 and J usage is TRBJ1-5; 9 bases agree with TRBD1. This CDR3 is built from 14 residues. Germline V gene lookup returns CDR1 MNHEY and CDR2 SMNVEV (reference sequence). Trimming took 2 bases from V and 6 from J; bases not matched to a gene: 2. The CDR3 loop is CASSLRDRVQPQHF. The CDR3, as DNA: TGTGCCAGCAGTTTACGGGACAGGGTTCAGCCCCAGCATTTT.

The rearrangement uses TRBV6-5 and TRBJ2-3; TRBD2 is a possible D gene (6 bases). In germline, CDR1 is MNHEY, CDR2 SVGAGI. Trimming pared 6 bases from V and 4 bases from J, leaving 11 bases between. The CDR3 has 13 residues. The DNA for the CDR3 is TGTGCCAGCAGGGAGACTAGTTCAGATACGCAGTATTTT. Residues: CASRETSSDTQYF.

The sample holds a few counts of this clone. V is TRBV16 and J is TRBJ1-1, with 7 bases fitting TRBD1. Germline V gene sequence: CDR1 KGHSY, CDR2 FQNENV. The CDR3 has 14 amino acids. Germline trimming cut 5 bases from V and 1 base from J; bases unmatched to any gene: 4. CDR3 bases: TGTGCCAGCAGCTTTGACAGGGCGAACACTGAAGCTTTCTTT. Amino acid sequence: CASSFDRANTEAFF.

The V and J genes are TRBV4-1 and TRBJ2-3; TRBD2 aligns across 9 bases. CDR3 length: 18 amino acids. J gave up 0 bases and V 1 base, and 8 bases lay outside the gene matches. Germline-derived CDR1 and CDR2 are MGHRA and YSYEKL. The CDR3 spells CASSQASGATQSTDTQYF. CDR3 nucleotide sequence: TGCGCCAGCAGCCAAGCTAGCGGGGCTACTCAGAGCACAGATACGCAGTATTTT.

The V gene is TRBV18, the J gene TRBJ1-5, with D tentatively TRBD1 (6 bases). This CDR3 is 14 amino acids long. Germline lookup yields CDR1 KGHSH and CDR2 LQKENI. V lost 3 bases and J lost 5, with 11 bases in between. CDR3 amino acids: CASSPSRGHQPQHF. The CDR3 coding sequence is TGTGCCAGCTCACCCAGCAGGGGCCATCAGCCCCAGCATTTT.

J is TRBJ1-4 and V is TRBV7-2, with unresolved D. CDR1 and CDR2 from the germline V gene are SGHTA and FQGNSA. This CDR3 spans 15 amino acids. Trimming stripped 5 bases from V and 2 bases from J, with 12 bases between. The CDR3 coding sequence is TGTGCCAGCAGCCCCGGTTCCGTTACTAATGAAAAACTGTTTTTT. As protein: CASSPGSVTNEKLFF.

The chain employs TRBV5-1 and TRBJ1-2; TRBD1 matches 10 bases. Germline V gene sequence: CDR1 SGHRS, CDR2 YFSETQ. The CDR3 totals 14 residues. The V gene end was trimmed by 2 bases and the J gene end by 8 bases; junction bases not matched to a gene: 6. Written as DNA, the CDR3 is TGCGCCAGCAGCTTCGACAGGGGGCGAGAGGGCTACACCTTC. Translating it yields CASSFDRGREGYTF.

A single count supports this clone. This chain uses TRBV5-4 with TRBJ1-6, with D maybe TRBD1 (6 bases). Deletions cut 2 bases from V and 7 bases from J, with 16 bases between. This CDR3 is built from 16 residues. Germline V gene lookup returns CDR1 SGHNT and CDR2 YYREEE (reference sequence). Written as DNA, the CDR3 is TGTGCCAGCAGCTTTCAGGGGCCAGTGGGGAATTCACCCCTCCACTTT. This encodes CASSFQGPVGNSPLHF.

V gene TRBV18 combines with J gene TRBJ2-1; 7 positions match TRBD2. The CDR3 extends over 15 amino acids. With V trimmed by 2 bases and J by 7 bases, 8 bases remained unmatched. CDR1 KGHSH and CDR2 LQKENI come from the germline V gene. This CDR3 is CASSPWGGSPNEQFF. Here the CDR3 DNA reads TGTGCCAGCTCACCATGGGGCGGGAGTCCTAATGAGCAGTTCTTC.

The chain recombines TRBV19 with TRBJ2-5; 7 bases fit TRBD2. The CDR3 runs 15 residues. The V and J ends lost 3 bases and 2 bases, in that order; junction bases with no gene match: 6. Germline CDR1 is LNHDA and CDR2 is SQIVND (reference sequence). The CDR3: CASSIRTSWQETQYF. For the CDR3, the DNA is TGTGCCAGTAGTATCAGGACTAGTTGGCAAGAGACCCAGTACTTC.

This chain links TRBV7-9 with TRBJ1-4, with D tentatively TRBD1 (5 bases). The germline V gene has CDR1 SEHNR and CDR2 FQNEAQ (reference sequence). Deletions cut 2 bases from V and 4 bases from J, with 14 bases between. The CDR3 runs to 16 residues. As DNA, the CDR3 is TGTGCCAGCAGCTTAAGGGGCCCTCCACTTAATGAAAAACTGTTTTTT. This gives the protein CASSLRGPPLNEKLFF.

V usage is TRBV2 and J usage is TRBJ2-7; the D is unclear. The V gene's germline CDR1 is SNHLY and CDR2 FYNNEI. This CDR3 is built from 11 residues. The V end was cut by 8 bases, the J end by 3 bases, with 8 bases between. In nucleotides, the CDR3 is TGTGCCAGCCAAACTCTCTACGAGCAGTACTTC. Amino acid sequence: CASQTLYEQYF.

The genes are TRBV19 and TRBJ1-2, with D perhaps TRBD1 (5 bases). Germline V gives CDR1 LNHDA, CDR2 SQIVND (reference sequence). This CDR3 is built from 17 residues. Between the trimmed V and J ends, which lost 7 bases and 4 bases, there was a span of 25 bases. This CDR3 is CASKDSGRTMGVYGYTF. For the CDR3, the DNA is TGTGCCAGTAAGGACTCGGGACGTACTATGGGGGTCTATGGCTACACCTTC.

This chain joins TRBV15 and TRBJ2-2; 8 bases fit TRBD1. The CDR3 is 18 residues long. Germline loops: CDR1 LNHNV, CDR2 YYDKDF (reference sequence). The V gene end was trimmed by 3 bases and the J gene end by 7 bases; junction bases not matched to a gene: 16. Written as DNA, the CDR3 is TGTGCCACCAGCAGGGGGGACAGGCTTACTCAGGGCTACGGGGAGCTGTTTTTT. Amino acid sequence: CATSRGDRLTQGYGELFF.